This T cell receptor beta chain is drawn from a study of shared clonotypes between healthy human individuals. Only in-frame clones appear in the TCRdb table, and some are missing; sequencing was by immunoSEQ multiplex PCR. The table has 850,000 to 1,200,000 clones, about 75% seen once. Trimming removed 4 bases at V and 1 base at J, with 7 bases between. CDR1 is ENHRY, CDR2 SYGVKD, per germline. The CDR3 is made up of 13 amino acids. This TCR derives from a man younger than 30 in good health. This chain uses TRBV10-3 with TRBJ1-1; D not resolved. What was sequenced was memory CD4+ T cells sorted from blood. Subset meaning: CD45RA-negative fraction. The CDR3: CAISGRENTEAFF. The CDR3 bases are TGTGCCATCAGTGGGAGAGAGAACACTGAAGCTTTCTTT.